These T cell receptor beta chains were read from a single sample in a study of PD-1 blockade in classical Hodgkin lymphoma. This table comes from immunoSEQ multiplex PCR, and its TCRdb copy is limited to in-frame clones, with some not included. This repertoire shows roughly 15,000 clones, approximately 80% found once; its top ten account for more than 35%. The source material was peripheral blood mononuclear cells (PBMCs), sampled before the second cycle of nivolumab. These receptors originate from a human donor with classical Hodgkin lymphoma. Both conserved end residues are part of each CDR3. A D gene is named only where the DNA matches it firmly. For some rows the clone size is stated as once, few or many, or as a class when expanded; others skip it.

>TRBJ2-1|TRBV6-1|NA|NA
CASSASGIDYNEQFF
TGTGCCAGCAGTGCATCGGGGATCGACTACAATGAGCAGTTCTTC
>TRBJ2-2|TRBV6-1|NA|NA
CASSEPWTENTGELFF
TGTGCCAGCAGTGAGCCCTGGACAGAGAACACCGGGGAGCTGTTTTTT
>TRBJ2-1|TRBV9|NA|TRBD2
CASSTSGKLDEQFF
TGTGCCAGCTCCACTAGCGGGAAGCTGGATGAGCAGTTCTTC
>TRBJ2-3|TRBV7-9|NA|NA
CASSLTGAENTQYF
TGTGCCAGCAGCTTGACGGGAGCAGAGAATACGCAGTATTTT
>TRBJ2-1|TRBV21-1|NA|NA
CASSKEELTSGGPSIYNEQFF
TGTGCCAGCAGCAAAGAAGAGCTTACTAGCGGGGGGCCGAGTATCTACAATGAGCAGTTCTTC
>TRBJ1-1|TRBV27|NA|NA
CASSRGGAGSTEAFF
TGTGCCAGCAGTCGTGGGGGGGCCGGAAGTACTGAAGCTTTCTTT
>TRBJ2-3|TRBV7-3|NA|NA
CASSLLGADTQYF
TGTGCCAGCAGCTTACTGGGAGCAGATACGCAGTATTTT
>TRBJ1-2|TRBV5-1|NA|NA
CASSRETPEGYTF
TGCGCCAGCAGCCGGGAGACACCCGAGGGCTACACCTTC
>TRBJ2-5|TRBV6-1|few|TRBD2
CASTPLAGGVETQYF
TGTGCCAGCACCCCTCTAGCGGGAGGGGTAGAGACCCAGTACTTC
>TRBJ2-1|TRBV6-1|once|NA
CASDSMGSYNEQFF
TGTGCCAGCGATAGTATGGGTTCCTACAATGAGCAGTTCTTC
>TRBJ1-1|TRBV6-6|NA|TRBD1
CASSVQGANTEAFF
TGTGCCAGCAGTGTACAGGGGGCGAACACTGAAGCTTTCTTT
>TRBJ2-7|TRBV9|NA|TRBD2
CASSPRERGTYEQYF
TGTGCCAGCAGCCCCCGAGAGCGGGGTACCTACGAGCAGTACTTC
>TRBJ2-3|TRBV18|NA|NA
CASSPLIGSSTDTQYF
TGTGCCAGCTCACCGTTAATCGGCAGTAGCACAGATACGCAGTATTTT
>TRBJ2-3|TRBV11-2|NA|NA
CASSLVGGGDTQYF
TGTGCCAGCAGCTTAGTTGGGGGAGGAGATACGCAGTATTTT
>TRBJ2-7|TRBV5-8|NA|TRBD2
CASSSLAGDTYEQYF
TGTGCCAGCAGTTCACTAGCGGGGGACACCTACGAGCAGTACTTC
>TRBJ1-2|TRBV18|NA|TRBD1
CASSPVSGQELYDGYTF
TGTGCCAGCTCACCTGTCAGCGGACAGGAACTATATGATGGCTACACCTTC
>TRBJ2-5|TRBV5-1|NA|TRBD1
CASSLRGQGNQETQYF
TGCGCCAGCAGCCTCCGGGGACAGGGGAACCAAGAGACCCAGTACTTC
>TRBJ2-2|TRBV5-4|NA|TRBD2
CASTTRLADTGELFF
TGTGCCAGCACCACCCGGCTAGCGGACACCGGGGAGCTGTTTTTT
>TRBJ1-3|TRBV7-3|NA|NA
CASSLDSRSGNTIYF
TGTGCCAGCAGCTTGGACAGCCGCTCTGGAAACACCATATATTTT
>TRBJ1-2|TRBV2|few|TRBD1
CASSESGTGVRGYTF
TGTGCCAGCAGCGAATCCGGGACAGGGGTGAGGGGCTACACCTTC
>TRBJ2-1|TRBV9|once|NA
CASSVVPSEGRSYNEQFF
TGTGCCAGCAGCGTAGTCCCTTCCGAGGGGCGATCCTACAATGAGCAGTTCTTC
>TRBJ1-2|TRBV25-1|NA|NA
CASSEQEGGYTF
TGTGCCAGCAGTGAGCAGGAAGGAGGCTACACCTTC
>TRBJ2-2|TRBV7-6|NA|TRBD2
CASSLGGEGTGELFF
TGTGCCAGCAGCTTAGGAGGGGAGGGTACCGGGGAGCTGTTTTTT
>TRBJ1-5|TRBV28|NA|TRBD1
CASRQGQGNQPQHF
TGTGCCAGCAGGCAGGGACAGGGGAATCAGCCCCAGCATTTT
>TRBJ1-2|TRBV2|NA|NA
CASSGFQGRGNYGYTF
TGTGCCAGCAGTGGTTTTCAGGGGCGAGGGAACTATGGCTACACCTTC
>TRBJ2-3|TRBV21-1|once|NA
CASSKAPLAGGPSTDTQYF
TGTGCCAGCAGCAAAGCGCCACTAGCGGGGGGTCCTAGCACAGATACGCAGTATTTT
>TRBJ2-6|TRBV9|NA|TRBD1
CASSTGAGANVLTF
TGTGCCAGCAGTACAGGGGCGGGGGCCAACGTCCTGACTTTC
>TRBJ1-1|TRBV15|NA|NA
CATSRDGGNTEAFF
TGTGCCACCAGCAGAGATGGAGGGAACACTGAAGCTTTCTTT
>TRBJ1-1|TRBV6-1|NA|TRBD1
CASSEARRRTGNTEAFF
TGTGCCAGCAGTGAAGCGAGGAGGAGGACAGGGAACACTGAAGCTTTCTTT
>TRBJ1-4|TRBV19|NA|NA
CASSIWASVRDEKLFF
TGTGCCAGTAGTATCTGGGCCTCGGTCCGTGATGAAAAACTGTTTTTT
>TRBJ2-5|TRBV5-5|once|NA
CASSFGVFQETQYF
TGTGCCAGCAGCTTTGGGGTTTTCCAAGAGACCCAGTACTTC
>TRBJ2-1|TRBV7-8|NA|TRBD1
CASRPDRGNEQFF
TGTGCCAGCAGACCGGACAGGGGGAATGAGCAGTTCTTC
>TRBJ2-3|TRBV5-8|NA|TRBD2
CASSLPGLWGSGTDTQYF
TGTGCCAGCAGCTTACCGGGACTATGGGGCAGCGGCACAGATACGCAGTATTTT
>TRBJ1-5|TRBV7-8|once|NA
CASSLVVRGSNQPQHF
TGTGCCAGCAGCTTAGTGGTCAGGGGAAGCAATCAGCCCCAGCATTTT
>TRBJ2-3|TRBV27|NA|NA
CASSSEWLGPTDTQYF
TGTGCCAGTAGCTCGGAGTGGCTAGGGCCGACAGATACGCAGTATTTT
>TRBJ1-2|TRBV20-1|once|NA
CSAVDFGYTF
TGCAGTGCGGTGGACTTTGGCTACACCTTC
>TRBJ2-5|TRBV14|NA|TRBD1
CASSFRPGQLGETQYF
TGTGCCAGCAGCTTCAGACCGGGACAGCTGGGAGAGACCCAGTACTTC
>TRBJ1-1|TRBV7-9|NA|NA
CASSFWNSTEAFF
TGTGCCAGCAGCTTTTGGAATTCCACTGAAGCTTTCTTT
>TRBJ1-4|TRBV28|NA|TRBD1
CASKQGLGPSTNEKLFF
TGTGCCAGCAAACAGGGGCTTGGCCCCTCAACTAATGAAAAACTGTTTTTT
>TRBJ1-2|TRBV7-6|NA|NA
CASSLGTDGYTF
TGTGCCAGCAGCTTAGGGACAGATGGCTACACCTTC
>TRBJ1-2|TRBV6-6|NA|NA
CASSNLDGGYGYTF
TGTGCCAGCAGCAACCTGGACGGGGGCTATGGCTACACCTTC
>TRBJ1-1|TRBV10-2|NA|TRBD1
CASIRDRVKSEAFF
TGCGCCAGCATTAGGGACAGGGTTAAATCTGAAGCTTTCTTT
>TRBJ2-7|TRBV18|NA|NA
CASSPDTYEQYF
TGTGCCAGCTCACCGGACACCTACGAGCAGTACTTC
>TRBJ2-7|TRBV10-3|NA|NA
CAITPGVTYEQYF
TGTGCCATCACCCCAGGGGTTACCTACGAGCAGTACTTC
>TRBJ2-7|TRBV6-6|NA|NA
CASSFGSSYEQYF
TGTGCCAGCAGTTTTGGGTCTTCCTACGAGCAGTACTTC
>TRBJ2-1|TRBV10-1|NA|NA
CASSDGIGSYNEQFF
TGCGCCAGCAGTGATGGAATAGGCTCCTACAATGAGCAGTTCTTC